This record looks at one T cell receptor beta chain sequence and its context. This sample stems from a study of T cell responses to AZD1222 COVID-19 vaccine. Assay used: immunoSEQ multiplex PCR; TCRdb lists only in-frame clones, some missing. The repertoire consists of approximately 190,000 clones, with about 92% occurring once and the leading ten covering 1% to 1.5%. CDR3 length: 16 amino acids. Germline CDR1 reads MRHNA; CDR2 reads SNTAGT. Germline trimming cut 5 bases from V and 5 bases from J; bases unmatched to any gene: 11. The chain is built from TRBV6-4 and TRBJ2-2, with 7 bases aligning to TRBD2. The TCR sequence derives from an adult in good health. Specimen: peripheral blood, collected on day 0 of AZD1222 vaccination. In DNA, the CDR3 is TGTGCCAGCAGTCGAGGAGCGGACGGGGGGACCGGGGAGCTGTTTTTT. Translating gives CASSRGADGGTGELFF.